This TCR beta chain came from a study of blood T cell repertoires in COVID-19. About the research overall: PBMCs, B-cell-depleted T cells, or T cells provided the cDNA or gDNA that made up the material.

Under the authors' procedure: Amplification with reference gene primers provided the estimates of nucleated cell counts. Generated by immunoSEQ multiplex PCR, the TCRdb table keeps only in-frame clones and is missing some. V, J and clone size reflect that table, while D and trimming were determined from the DNA. The sample includes roughly 180,000 clones, 82% seen only once; the top ten take roughly 12%. V shed 1 base, J shed 9 bases, and the junction held 7 bases outside the gene matches. This CDR3 has 15 amino acids. Germline-derived CDR1 and CDR2 are SEHNR and FQNEAQ (reference sequence). The sample holds a few counts of this clone.

The clonotype was recovered from a middle-aged man who had recovered from COVID-19. Source material: PBMCs or T cells enriched from blood (not recorded which). The chain combines TRBV7-9 with TRBJ2-1; TRBD2 matches 9 bases. Here the CDR3 reads CASSLGLAGRGEQFF. Here the CDR3 DNA reads TGTGCCAGCAGCTTAGGCCTAGCGGGAAGAGGTGAGCAGTTCTTC.